The 27 T cell receptor beta chains listed next were all sequenced from one sample in a study of T cells in localized non-small cell lung cancer. Generated by immunoSEQ multiplex PCR, the TCRdb table keeps only in-frame clones and is missing some. The table lists around 23,000 clones, 75% to 95% of them singletons. The specimen was peripheral blood, collected before any cancer treatment. These receptors were taken from a woman aged 40-69 years with stage I lung adenocarcinoma.

This chain uses TRBV19 with TRBJ1-1; 7 bases align to TRBD1. J was trimmed by 0 bases and V by 6 bases; bases with no gene match: 1. Germline V gene data show CDR1 as LNHDA and CDR2 as SQIVND (reference sequence). This CDR3 contains 13 residues. CDR3 sequence reads: CASRGQLNTEAFF. The CDR3 bases are TGTGCCAGTAGGGGACAGCTGAACACTGAAGCTTTCTTT.

The gene calls are TRBV6-5 and TRBJ2-7; D is uncertain. This CDR3 region has 12 residues. Germline V lookup: CDR1 MNHEY, CDR2 SVGAGI. V lost 1 base, J lost 5 bases, and 6 bases lay in between. CDR3 sequence reads: CASSYLSNEQYF. CDR3 DNA sequence: TGTGCCAGCAGTTACTTGAGTAACGAGCAGTACTTC.

This rearrangement joins TRBV6-1 to TRBJ2-4, with D possibly being TRBD1 (6 bases). The ends were cut back, 4 bases at V and 0 bases at J, with 16 bases in the middle. From germline, CDR1 is MNHNS and CDR2 SASEGT. The CDR3 is 17 amino acids. This CDR3 reads CASSAQRGSVAKNIQYF. The DNA of the CDR3 is TGTGCCAGCAGTGCCCAAAGGGGGTCCGTAGCCAAAAACATTCAGTACTTC.

The chain links TRBV2 to TRBJ2-3; 8 bases are shared with TRBD1. Germline V lookup: CDR1 SNHLY, CDR2 FYNNEI. The CDR3 is 15 residues long. V lost 6 bases to trimming and J lost 1 base; unmatched junction nucleotides: 6. In DNA form, the CDR3 reads TGTGCCAGCAGCGCAGGGGGCGCAGGCACAGATACGCAGTATTTT. It specifies CASSAGGAGTDTQYF.

The chain has TRBV5-6 and TRBJ2-1, with 10 bases lining up with TRBD2. The CDR3 loop spans 16 amino acids. Germline V gives CDR1 SGHDT, CDR2 YYEEEE. The J segment lost 1 base and the V segment lost 0 bases, leaving 1 base of the junction unmatched. Written as DNA, the CDR3 is TGTGCCAGCAGCTTGGGACTAGCGGGTTCCTACAATGAGCAGTTCTTC. Its translation: CASSLGLAGSYNEQFF. Combining the CDR3 with reference TRBV5-6 and TRBJ2-1 gives the whole variable domain DAGVTQSPTHLIKTRGQQVTLRCSPKSGHDTVSWYQQALGQGPQFIFQYYEEEERQRGNFPDRFSGHQFPNYSSELNVNALLLGDSALYLCASSLGLAGSYNEQFFGPGTRLTVL.

The rearrangement uses TRBV29-1 and TRBJ1-5; tentative D call: TRBD1 (6 bases). This CDR3 spans 14 amino acids. Deletions cut 1 base from V and 2 bases from J, with 9 bases between. Germline lookup yields CDR1 SQVTM and CDR2 ANQGSEA. This CDR3 is CSVEVGGGNQPQHF. DNA of the CDR3: TGCAGCGTTGAAGTAGGGGGAGGCAATCAGCCCCAGCATTTT.

V usage is TRBV21-1 and J usage is TRBJ2-7. TRBV21-1 is a documented pseudogene. The CDR3 contains 11 residues. This chain's CDR3 is CASSKDGEQYF. The CDR3 region has the DNA TGTGCCAGCAGCAAAGATGGCGAGCAGTACTTC.

This chain joins TRBV28 and TRBJ1-4; D remains unclear. This CDR3 comprises 13 residues. Trimming removed 6 bases at V and 11 bases at J, with 16 bases between. Germline V lookup: CDR1 MDHEN, CDR2 SYDVKM. In DNA form, the CDR3 reads TGTGCCAGCAGGTACGAGGACCAATCTAAACTGTTTTTT. Protein product: CASRYEDQSKLFF. Looking up the rest from reference TRBV28 and TRBJ1-4 gives the full variable domain: DVKVTQSSRYLVKRTGEKVFLECVQDMDHENMFWYRQDPGLGLRLIYFSYDVKMKEKGDIPEGYSVSREKKERFSLILESASTNQTSMYLCASRYEDQSKLFFGSGTQLSVL.

The rearrangement links TRBV4-3 to TRBJ2-2; perhaps TRBD1 as D (6 bases). The CDR3 covers 14 residues. The V gene's germline CDR1 is LGHNA and CDR2 YSLEER. V lost 4 bases to trimming and J lost 6 bases, with 12 bases between them. The CDR3 spells CASSPNRVSGELFF. The CDR3 DNA follows: TGCGCCAGCAGCCCGAACAGGGTATCCGGGGAGCTGTTTTTT.

The V and J genes are TRBV5-8 and TRBJ2-5; D is unclear. The CDR3 is made up of 13 amino acids. Trimming removed 3 bases from V and 2 bases from J, with 8 bases in between. Per germline, CDR1 SGHTS and CDR2 YDEGEE. CDR3 in amino acids: CASSSHGQETQYF. DNA of the CDR3: TGTGCCAGCAGCTCGCATGGGCAAGAGACCCAGTACTTC.

The chain joins TRBV7-3 to TRBJ1-1; a weak D match, TRBD1 (5 bases). The CDR3 has 13 amino acids. Trimming took off 1 base at V and 4 bases at J, with 7 bases between the two ends. Germline CDR1 SGHTA, CDR2 FQGTGA. Here the CDR3 reads CASSLNQGTEAFF. Here the CDR3 DNA reads TGTGCCAGCAGCTTAAACCAGGGCACTGAAGCTTTCTTT.

This clone was seen just once. V and J are TRBV18 and TRBJ2-7, with 14 bases identical to TRBD2. The CDR3 has 18 amino acids. V dropped 3 bases and J dropped 1; count of bases not matched to a gene: 8. Per germline, CDR1 KGHSH and CDR2 LQKENI. Written as DNA, the CDR3 is TGTGCCAGCTCACCCCTCGGGACTAGCGGGAGCTCTTCCTACGAGCAGTACTTC. Protein product: CASSPLGTSGSSSYEQYF.

This chain uses TRBV7-2 with TRBJ2-2; 8 bases align to TRBD1. The junction had 8 bases not matched to a gene; V was cut back by 6 bases and J by 5 bases. In germline, CDR1 is SGHTA, CDR2 FQGNSA. This CDR3 is 15 amino acids long. CDR3 bases: TGTGCCAGCAGACGCGACAGGGGTGAGACCGGGGAGCTGTTTTTT. Amino acids: CASRRDRGETGELFF.

The V gene is TRBV19, the J gene TRBJ2-7; D ambiguous. Germline V gene data show CDR1 as LNHDA and CDR2 as SQIVND (reference sequence). Trimming removed 4 bases from V and 6 bases from J, with 19 bases in between. The CDR3 has 15 amino acids. The CDR3: CASSTTLGTMGEQYF. The CDR3 DNA sequence: TGTGCCAGTAGTACAACTCTGGGCACCATGGGCGAGCAGTACTTC.

The rearrangement uses TRBV7-2 and TRBJ2-5; D may be TRBD2 (5 bases). Germline V gene data show CDR1 as SGHTA and CDR2 as FQGNSA. This CDR3 has 15 residues. Trimming took 5 bases from V and 2 from J, leaving 15 bases between them. The chain's CDR3 is CASSLWESLQETQYF. The CDR3 bases are TGTGCCAGCAGCCTTTGGGAGTCCCTGCAAGAGACCCAGTACTTC.

The rearrangement uses TRBV28 and TRBJ1-2, with D hard to call. The germline V and J ends were trimmed by 2 bases and 4 bases, with 14 bases remaining between them. Per the germline V gene, CDR1 is MDHEN and CDR2 is SYDVKM. The length of the CDR3 is 15 residues. The CDR3 coding sequence is TGTGCCAGCAGTTTAGGGAAGACGGTTACCTATGGCTACACCTTC. It is translated as CASSLGKTVTYGYTF.

This rearrangement joins TRBV7-8 to TRBJ2-1; 7 bases agree with TRBD2. The CDR3 sequence is 16 residues long. CDR1 SGHVS and CDR2 FQNEAQ come from the germline V gene. The J segment lost 6 bases and the V segment lost 1 base, leaving 9 bases of the junction unmatched. CDR3 sequence reads: CASSLGSGTTRNEQFF. The CDR3 DNA reads as TGTGCCAGCAGCTTAGGTTCAGGGACTACCCGCAATGAGCAGTTCTTC.

CDR3 DNA: TGTGCCAGTAGTATAGATTCAAGGGTCTCTGAGCCCCAGCATTTT. Residues: CASSIDSRVSEPQHF. This rearrangement joins TRBV19 to TRBJ1-5; D is unclear. The germline V gene has CDR1 LNHDA and CDR2 SQIVND (reference sequence). This CDR3 is built from 15 residues. Trimming removed 0 bases from V and 8 bases from J, with 14 bases in between.

V usage is TRBV7-5 and J usage is TRBJ2-7. TRBV7-5 is recorded as a pseudogene. This CDR3 is built from 15 residues. The CDR3 is CARSPREDGPYEQYF. In DNA, the CDR3 is TGTGCCAGAAGCCCTCGCGAGGACGGACCCTACGAGCAGTACTTC.

The V and J genes are TRBV19 and TRBJ1-2; D unresolved. CDR1 and CDR2 from the germline V gene are LNHDA and SQIVND (reference sequence). The CDR3 spans 16 residues. With 10 bases removed from V and 2 bases from J, the gap between germline ends came to 23 bases. The CDR3 loop reads CATKSGVGNSNYGYTF. As DNA, the CDR3 is TGTGCCACCAAGTCCGGGGTGGGAAACTCAAACTATGGCTACACCTTC.

The genes are TRBV5-6 and TRBJ2-7; 7 bases are shared with TRBD1. CDR3 length: 15 residues. Germline V gene data show CDR1 as SGHDT and CDR2 as YYEEEE. J lost 6 bases, V lost 3 bases, and 12 bases had no gene match. CDR3 DNA: TGTGCCAGCAGCTACGTCGGGGACAGCACGTTCGAGCAGTACTTC. This translates into CASSYVGDSTFEQYF.

This chain connects TRBV11-3 to TRBJ1-5; no clear D gene. CDR1 is SGHNT and CDR2 is YENEEA in the germline V gene. Trimming removed 1 base at V and 3 bases at J, with 10 bases between. This CDR3 is 15 amino acids long. The CDR3 nucleotides read TGTGCCAGCAGCTTAGGTTGGCAGTTCAATCAGCCCCAGCATTTT. Translating it yields CASSLGWQFNQPQHF.

The V and J genes are TRBV7-9 and TRBJ2-6; no definite D call. V lost 0 bases and J 0 bases, leaving 9 bases between the germline ends. The CDR3 length is 17 residues. Germline CDR1 is SEHNR and CDR2 is FQNEAQ (reference sequence). The CDR3 nucleotides are TGTGCCAGCAGCTTAGCGCCCCTATTCTCTGGGGCCAACGTCCTGACTTTC. Its protein is CASSLAPLFSGANVLTF.

V usage is TRBV19 and J usage is TRBJ2-3; the match to TRBD2 covers 12 bases. Germline loops: CDR1 LNHDA, CDR2 SQIVND (reference sequence). CDR3 size: 16 residues. V gave up 3 bases and J gave up 4 bases; unmatched junction bases: 5. The DNA for the CDR3 is TGTGCCAGTAGTATTTCCCTAGCGGGAGGGTCAGATACGCAGTATTTT. Its protein is CASSISLAGGSDTQYF. Full variable domain (rest looked up from reference TRBV19 and TRBJ2-3): DGGITQSPKYLFRKEGQNVTLSCEQNLNHDAMYWYRQDPGQGLRLIYYSQIVNDFQKGDIAEGYSVSREKKESFPLTVTSAQKNPTAFYLCASSISLAGGSDTQYFGPGTRLTVL.

This clone was seen only once. The J gene is TRBJ2-1, the V gene TRBV11-2, with 8 bases matching TRBD1. J gave up 12 bases and V 1 base, and 5 bases lay outside the gene matches. Germline CDR1 reads SGHAT; CDR2 reads FQNNGV. The CDR3 has 13 amino acids. As DNA, the CDR3 is TGTGCCAGCAGCTTAGGACAGGGGTTGGGGCAGTTCTTC. Its translation is CASSLGQGLGQFF.

The rearrangement links TRBV19 to TRBJ1-4; D is unresolved. Germline V CDR1 and CDR2: LNHDA, SQIVND (reference sequence). The CDR3 totals 14 residues. Trimming stripped 3 bases from V and 0 bases from J, with 5 bases between. This chain's CDR3 is CASSIGSTNEKLFF. The CDR3 DNA reads TGTGCCAGTAGTATCGGGTCAACTAATGAAAAACTGTTTTTT.

The gene calls are TRBV12-5 and TRBJ2-1; no clear D gene. CDR3 length: 12 residues. Germline V gene lookup returns CDR1 LGHNT and CDR2 FRNRAP. The V end was cut by 1 base, the J end by 6 bases, with 4 bases between. This CDR3 reads CASGLGVNEQFF. The CDR3 DNA reads TGTGCTAGTGGTTTGGGGGTCAATGAGCAGTTCTTC.